A selection of T cell receptor beta chains follows, all from one sample in a study of cytomegalovirus exposure and HLA in healthy donors. The data were produced by immunoSEQ multiplex PCR, yet TCRdb's version contains in-frame clones alone and is incomplete. This sample has about 140,000 clones; approximately 73% occur once, and the top ten carry 1% to 1.5%. Sequencing was performed on PBMCs. The receptor source for this set is a woman aged 40 to 50 in good health and CMV-seronegative. The CDR3 runs from the conserved cysteine through the conserved F or W. The D gene is left open where the match is weak. Clone size is not always given. Where it is, it says once, few, many or a class for expanded clones.

v_call	clone_size	j_call	d_call	cdr3_aa
TRBV5-1	few	TRBJ2-2	TRBD1	CASSLGRQGNTGELFF
TRBV6-1	few	TRBJ1-4	TRBD1	CASQGGLNEKLFF
TRBV2	NA	TRBJ1-3	NA	CASSDRVSSGNTIYF
TRBV4-1	NA	TRBJ1-2	TRBD1	CASSQPGQRNYGYTF
TRBV7-9	NA	TRBJ1-2	TRBD1	CASSPGQGLNYGYTF
TRBV4-3	NA	TRBJ2-1	TRBD2	CASSQDRGTSVYNEQFF
TRBV7-3	NA	TRBJ2-7	TRBD1	CASSYRQGKYEQYF
TRBV7-9	NA	TRBJ2-1	TRBD2	CASSKGTNYNEQFF
TRBV27	NA	TRBJ1-2	NA	CASSLMGAIGDGYTF
TRBV6-1	NA	TRBJ2-3	TRBD1	CAIQGADTQYF
TRBV6-4	NA	TRBJ2-1	TRBD2	CASSDSKGGGGINEQFF
TRBV7-9	NA	TRBJ1-4	NA	CASSLRQANEKLFF
TRBV19	NA	TRBJ2-5	TRBD1	CASSTDRGNRGTQYF
TRBV6-7	few	TRBJ2-5	TRBD1	CASSYPSGTGKETQYF
TRBV6-1	few	TRBJ1-4	TRBD1	CASRVTGESVKLFF
TRBV5-1	NA	TRBJ1-1	NA	CASSLTTEMNTEAFF
TRBV7-6	NA	TRBJ1-1	NA	CASSLVRGTEAFF
TRBV5-1	NA	TRBJ1-1	NA	CASSLKGENTEAFF
TRBV29-1	NA	TRBJ1-4	NA	CSVLRGLGEKLFF
TRBV2	NA	TRBJ2-1	TRBD1	CASSALTGNSPPEQFF
TRBV19	NA	TRBJ1-5	NA	CASNGGRGTYNQPQHF
TRBV28	NA	TRBJ1-6	NA	CATVRGNYNSPLHF
TRBV9	NA	TRBJ2-5	TRBD2	CASSAGAGGNQETQYF
TRBV7-8	NA	TRBJ1-1	NA	CASSPHLGAGRDTEAFF
TRBV5-1	NA	TRBJ1-1	NA	CASSLAPGTSTEAFF
TRBV7-8	NA	TRBJ2-1	NA	CASSGDRHNEQFF
TRBV4-1	NA	TRBJ1-6	TRBD1	CASSPGQGSGSPLHF
TRBV5-1	NA	TRBJ1-3	TRBD1	CASSPGQGGNTIYF
TRBV9	once	TRBJ1-3	TRBD1	CASSAEDRVNGNTIYF
TRBV19	NA	TRBJ1-1	TRBD1	CASILAGTENTEAFF
TRBV19	NA	TRBJ2-1	NA	CASSPPSYNEQFF
TRBV7-9	once	TRBJ2-5	TRBD1	CASSPETPGGETQYF
TRBV1	NA	TRBJ2-3	NA	CTSSQVGRGGASDTQYF
TRBV28	NA	TRBJ1-6	TRBD1	CASSGTARNSPLHF
TRBV4-1	once	TRBJ1-4	TRBD1	CASSQGQGAPNEKLFF
TRBV7-8	NA	TRBJ2-3	NA	CASSSAMQGRTDTQYF
TRBV9	few	TRBJ2-3	NA	CASSVDPGADTQYF
TRBV2	NA	TRBJ2-3	TRBD1	CASSRDRVTDTQYF
TRBV18	NA	TRBJ1-1	NA	CASSPLKEGTEAFF
TRBV7-3	NA	TRBJ2-3	TRBD2	CASSGAGGPDTQYF
TRBV19	NA	TRBJ2-6	NA	CASSIGSSGANVLTF
TRBV7-2	NA	TRBJ1-5	NA	CASSLAVGQANQPQHF
TRBV5-1	few	TRBJ1-1	NA	CASRLETEAFF
TRBV11-2	NA	TRBJ1-1	TRBD1	CASSHPGQGTTEAFF
TRBV9	once	TRBJ2-1	TRBD2	CASSSRLAGVGNEQFF
TRBV5-6	NA	TRBJ2-1	NA	CASSFQNNEQFF
TRBV7-9	NA	TRBJ1-3	NA	CASSSGTSGNTIYF
TRBV19	NA	TRBJ1-5	NA	CASSIGQMISNQPQHF
TRBV27	NA	TRBJ1-6	TRBD1	CASSLQKGQSSPLHF
TRBV19	once	TRBJ2-3	TRBD1	CASSIHGTGGADTQYF